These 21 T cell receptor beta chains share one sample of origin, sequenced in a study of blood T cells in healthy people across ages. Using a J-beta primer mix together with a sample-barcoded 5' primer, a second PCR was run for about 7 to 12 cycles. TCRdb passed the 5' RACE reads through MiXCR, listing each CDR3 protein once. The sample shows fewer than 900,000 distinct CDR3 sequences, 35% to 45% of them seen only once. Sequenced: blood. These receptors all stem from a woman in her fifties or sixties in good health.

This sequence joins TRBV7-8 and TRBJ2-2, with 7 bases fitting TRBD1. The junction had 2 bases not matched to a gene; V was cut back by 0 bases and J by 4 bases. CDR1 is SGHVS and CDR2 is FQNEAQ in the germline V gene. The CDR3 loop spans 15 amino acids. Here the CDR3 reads CASSLATGATGELFF. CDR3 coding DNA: TGTGCCAGCAGCTTAGCCACAGGGGCCACCGGGGAGCTGTTTTTT.

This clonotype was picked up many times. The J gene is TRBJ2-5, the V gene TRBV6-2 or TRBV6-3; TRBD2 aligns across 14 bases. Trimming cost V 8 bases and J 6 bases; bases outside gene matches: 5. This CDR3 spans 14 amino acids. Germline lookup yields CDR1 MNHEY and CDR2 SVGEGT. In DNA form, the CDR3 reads TGTGCCAGCGGGACTAGCGGGAGTGTGAAGACCCAGTACTTC. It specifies CASGTSGSVKTQYF.

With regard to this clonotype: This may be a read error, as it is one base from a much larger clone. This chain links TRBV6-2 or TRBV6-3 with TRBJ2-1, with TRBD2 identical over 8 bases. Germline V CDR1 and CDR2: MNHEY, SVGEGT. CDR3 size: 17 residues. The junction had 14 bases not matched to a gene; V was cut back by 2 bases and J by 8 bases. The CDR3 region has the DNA TGTGCCAGCAGTTACCCAACGACTGGCGGGAGGTTACATGAGCAGTTCTTC. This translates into CASSYPTTGGRLHEQFF.

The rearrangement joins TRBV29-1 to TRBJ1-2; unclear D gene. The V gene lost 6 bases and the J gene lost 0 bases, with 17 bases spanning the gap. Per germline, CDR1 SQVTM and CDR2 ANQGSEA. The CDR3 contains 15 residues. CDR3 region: CSVLANPQANYGYTF. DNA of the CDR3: TGCAGCGTGCTGGCTAACCCCCAAGCTAACTATGGCTACACCTTC.

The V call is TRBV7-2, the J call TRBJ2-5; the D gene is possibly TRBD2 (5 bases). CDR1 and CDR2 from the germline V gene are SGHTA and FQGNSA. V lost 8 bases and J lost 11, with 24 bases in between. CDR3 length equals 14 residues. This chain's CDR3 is CASGGYASFPVQYF. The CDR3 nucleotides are TGTGCCAGCGGAGGCTATGCTAGCTTCCCTGTGCAGTACTTC.

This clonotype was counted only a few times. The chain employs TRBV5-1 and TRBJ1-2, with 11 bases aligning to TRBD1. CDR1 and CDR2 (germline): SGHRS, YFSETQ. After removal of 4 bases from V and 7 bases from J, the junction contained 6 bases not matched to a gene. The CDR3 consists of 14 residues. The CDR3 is CASSGGQGAVGYTF. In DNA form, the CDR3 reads TGCGCCAGCAGCGGAGGACAGGGGGCGGTTGGCTACACCTTC.

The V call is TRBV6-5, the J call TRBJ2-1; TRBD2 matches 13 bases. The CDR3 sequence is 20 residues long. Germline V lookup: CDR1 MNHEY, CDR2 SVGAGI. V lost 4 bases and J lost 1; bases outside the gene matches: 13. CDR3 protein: CASSSETSGGPDVSYNEQFF. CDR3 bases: TGTGCCAGCAGTTCCGAGACTAGCGGGGGGCCCGACGTTTCCTACAATGAGCAGTTCTTC.

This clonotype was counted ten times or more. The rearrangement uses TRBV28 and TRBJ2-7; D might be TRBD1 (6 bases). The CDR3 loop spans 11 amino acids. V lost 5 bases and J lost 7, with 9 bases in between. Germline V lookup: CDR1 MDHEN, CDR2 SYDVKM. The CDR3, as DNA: TGTGCCAGCAGTATAGGGGGTGAGCAGTACTTC. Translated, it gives CASSIGGEQYF.

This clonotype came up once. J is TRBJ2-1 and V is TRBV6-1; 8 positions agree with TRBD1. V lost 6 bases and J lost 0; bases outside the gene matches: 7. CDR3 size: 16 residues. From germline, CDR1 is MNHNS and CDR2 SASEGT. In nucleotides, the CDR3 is TGTGCCAGCAGAGAGACAGGGGCCAGCTCCTACAATGAGCAGTTCTTC. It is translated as CASRETGASSYNEQFF.

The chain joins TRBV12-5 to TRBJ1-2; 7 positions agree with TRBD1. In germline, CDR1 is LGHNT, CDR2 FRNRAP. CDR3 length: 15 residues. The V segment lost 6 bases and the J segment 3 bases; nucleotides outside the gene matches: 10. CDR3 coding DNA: TGTGCTAGTGGCGCCTCGGGGACAGCCTACTATGGCTACACCTTC. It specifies CASGASGTAYYGYTF.

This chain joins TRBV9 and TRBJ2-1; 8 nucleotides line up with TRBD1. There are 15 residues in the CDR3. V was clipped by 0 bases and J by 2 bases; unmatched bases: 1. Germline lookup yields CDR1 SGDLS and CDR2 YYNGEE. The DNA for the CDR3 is TGTGCCAGCAGCGTAGGGACAGGGACCTACAATGAGCAGTTCTTC. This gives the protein CASSVGTGTYNEQFF. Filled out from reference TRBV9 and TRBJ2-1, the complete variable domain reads DSGVTQTPKHLITATGQRVTLRCSPRSGDLSVYWYQQSLDQGLQFLIQYYNGEERAKGNILERFSAQQFPDLHSELNLSSLELGDSALYFCASSVGTGTYNEQFFGPGTRLTVL.

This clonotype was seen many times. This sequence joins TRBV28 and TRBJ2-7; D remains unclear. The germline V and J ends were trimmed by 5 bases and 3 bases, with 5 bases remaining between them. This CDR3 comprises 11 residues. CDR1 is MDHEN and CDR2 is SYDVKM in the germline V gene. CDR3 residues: CASSVLYEQYF. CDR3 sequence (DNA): TGTGCCAGCAGTGTCCTCTACGAGCAGTACTTC.

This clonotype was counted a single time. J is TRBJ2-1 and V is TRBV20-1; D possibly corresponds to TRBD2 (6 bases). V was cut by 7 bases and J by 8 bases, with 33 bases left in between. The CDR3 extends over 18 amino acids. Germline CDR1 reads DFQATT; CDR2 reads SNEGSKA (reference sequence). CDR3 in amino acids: CSVTRAEYSGVRNYEQFF. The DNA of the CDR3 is TGCAGTGTTACGAGGGCAGAGTATTCGGGAGTACGCAACTATGAGCAGTTCTTC.

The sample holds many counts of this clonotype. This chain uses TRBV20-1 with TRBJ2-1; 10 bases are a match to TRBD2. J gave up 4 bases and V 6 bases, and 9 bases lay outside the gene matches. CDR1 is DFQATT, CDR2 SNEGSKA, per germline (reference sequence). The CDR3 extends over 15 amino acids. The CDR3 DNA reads TGCAGTGCATCACCTCTAGCGGGAGAGTACAATGAGCAGTTCTTC. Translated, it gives CSASPLAGEYNEQFF.

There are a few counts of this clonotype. CDR3 amino acids: CSASTTSGGAGTQYF. CDR3 DNA: TGCAGTGCTAGTACGACTAGCGGGGGGGCTGGCACGCAGTATTTT. V gene TRBV20-1 combines with J gene TRBJ2-3, with TRBD2 matching over 14 bases. CDR1 and CDR2 (germline): DFQATT, SNEGSKA (reference sequence). V lost 3 bases and J lost 9; bases outside the gene matches: 8. The CDR3 consists of 15 residues.

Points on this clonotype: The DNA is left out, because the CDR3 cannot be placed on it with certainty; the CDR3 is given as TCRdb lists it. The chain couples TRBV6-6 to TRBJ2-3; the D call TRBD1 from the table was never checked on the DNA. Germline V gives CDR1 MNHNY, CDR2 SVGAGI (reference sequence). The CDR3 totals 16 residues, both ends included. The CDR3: CASTLRAGKSTDTQYF.

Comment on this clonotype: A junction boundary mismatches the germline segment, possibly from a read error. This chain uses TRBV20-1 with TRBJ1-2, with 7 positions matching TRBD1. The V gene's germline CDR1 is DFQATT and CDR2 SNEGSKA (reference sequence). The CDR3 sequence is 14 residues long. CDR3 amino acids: CSARGQGLHYGYIF. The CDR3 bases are TGCAGTGCTAGAGGACAGGGTTTGCACTATGGCTACATCTTC.

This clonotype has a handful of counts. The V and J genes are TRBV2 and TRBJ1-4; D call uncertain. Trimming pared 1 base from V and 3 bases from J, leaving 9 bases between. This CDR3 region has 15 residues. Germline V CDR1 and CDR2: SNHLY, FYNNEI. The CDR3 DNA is TGTGCCAGCAGTGAAGGAGGGATCCCTAATGAAAAACTGTTTTTT. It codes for CASSEGGIPNEKLFF.

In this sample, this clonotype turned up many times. CDR3 DNA: TGTGCCAGCAGCCCACAAGGACCCATCTGGGAGCAGTACTTC. This translates into CASSPQGPIWEQYF. This sequence joins TRBV11-1 and TRBJ2-7; D gene ambiguous. The CDR3 has 14 residues. Per germline, CDR1 SGHAT and CDR2 FQDESV (reference sequence). Trimming shortened V by 5 bases and J by 7 bases, and 18 bases separated the two germline ends.

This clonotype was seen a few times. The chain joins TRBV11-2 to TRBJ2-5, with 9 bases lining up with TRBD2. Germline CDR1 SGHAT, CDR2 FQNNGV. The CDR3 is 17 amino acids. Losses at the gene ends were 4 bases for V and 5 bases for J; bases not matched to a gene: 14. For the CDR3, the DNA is TGTGCCAGCAGCTACTGGACTAGCGCCTCACGGGGGGAGACCCAGTACTTC. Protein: CASSYWTSASRGETQYF.

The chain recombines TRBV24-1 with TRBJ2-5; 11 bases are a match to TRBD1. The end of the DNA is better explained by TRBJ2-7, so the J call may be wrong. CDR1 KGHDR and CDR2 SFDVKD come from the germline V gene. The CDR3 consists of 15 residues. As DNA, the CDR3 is TGTGCCGTCACCGATCGGGACAGGGGGTGGTACGAGCAGTACTTC. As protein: CAVTDRDRGWYEQYF.